These T cell receptor beta chains were read from a single sample in a study of blood T cell repertoires in COVID-19. Only in-frame clones appear in the TCRdb table, and some are missing; sequencing was by immunoSEQ multiplex PCR. The table lists 9,500 to 15,000 clones, 82% of them singletons. Sequencing was performed on peripheral blood. Receptors were obtained from a human donor in a cohort sampled during active COVID-19. The CDR3 runs from the conserved cysteine through the conserved F or W. D genes are given only for firm matches. A row's size may be missing; if present it is once, few, many or a size class.

V	D	J	size	CDR3	DNA
TRBV5-1	TRBD1	TRBJ1-2	.	CASSLGTGGYGYTF	TGCGCCAGCAGCTTAGGGACAGGGGGCTATGGCTACACCTTC
TRBV6-5	TRBD1	TRBJ2-7	.	CASSRDRGNYEQYF	TGTGCCAGCAGTCGTGACAGGGGGAACTACGAGCAGTACTTC
TRBV27	.	TRBJ1-5	.	CATPAGGQPQHF	TGTGCCACCCCCGCCGGAGGACAGCCCCAGCATTTT
TRBV5-4	.	TRBJ2-3	.	CASSSWTTDTQYF	TGTGCCAGCAGCTCCTGGACTACGGATACGCAGTATTTT
TRBV4-3	TRBD1	TRBJ1-2	.	CASSQGKNRGARGYTF	TGCGCCAGCAGCCAAGGGAAAAACAGGGGGGCGCGTGGCTACACCTTC
TRBV4-3	TRBD2	TRBJ2-7	.	CASSQGSSGNYEQYF	TGCGCCAGCAGCCAAGGGTCTAGCGGAAACTACGAGCAGTACTTC
TRBV7-9	TRBD2	TRBJ2-5	few	CASSPRGSGGGETQYF	TGTGCCAGCAGCCCCCGAGGGAGCGGGGGAGGTGAGACCCAGTACTTC
TRBV7-2	TRBD2	TRBJ2-2	.	CASSPRGVDTGELFF	TGTGCCAGCAGCCCGCGGGGGGTGGACACCGGGGAGCTGTTTTTT
TRBV19	TRBD2	TRBJ2-3	.	CASSIGLAGITRTDTQYF	TGTGCCAGTAGTATTGGCCTAGCGGGGATAACCCGCACAGATACGCAGTATTTT
TRBV27	TRBD1	TRBJ1-5	.	CASSPYRGRSNQPQHF	TGTGCCAGCAGTCCCTACAGGGGGCGAAGCAATCAGCCCCAGCATTTT
TRBV27	TRBD1	TRBJ1-4	.	CASSSRTGGGKLFF	TGTGCCAGCAGTTCTCGGACAGGGGGCGGAAAACTGTTTTTT
TRBV7-3	TRBD1	TRBJ2-1	.	CASTEQGAGEQFF	TGTGCCAGCACCGAACAGGGGGCGGGTGAGCAGTTCTTC
TRBV6-2/TRBV6-3	.	TRBJ2-3	.	CASSYKSADTQYF	TGTGCCAGCAGTTACAAGTCGGCAGATACGCAGTATTTT
TRBV15	TRBD1	TRBJ1-2	.	CATSSRQGAFGYTF	TGTGCCACCAGCAGCAGACAGGGGGCTTTTGGCTACACCTTC
TRBV5-4	TRBD2	TRBJ2-3	.	CASSSGGSTDTQYF	TGTGCCAGCAGCTCCGGGGGGAGCACAGATACGCAGTATTTT
TRBV30	.	TRBJ1-1	.	CAWSRGGRTEAFF	TGTGCCTGGAGCCGGGGAGGGAGGACTGAAGCTTTCTTT
TRBV9	.	TRBJ1-1	.	CASSVALAGVTEAFF	TGTGCCAGCAGCGTAGCTCTTGCAGGGGTAACTGAAGCTTTCTTT
TRBV11-2	TRBD1	TRBJ1-1	.	CASSRIIGQDTEAFF	TGTGCCAGCAGTCGCATAATCGGACAGGACACTGAAGCTTTCTTT
TRBV5-1	TRBD1	TRBJ2-7	.	CASSLVTGQGRMKYF	TGCGCCAGCAGCTTGGTAACGGGACAGGGGAGAATGAAGTACTTC
TRBV19	TRBD1	TRBJ1-1	once	CAATDRAVTEAFF	TGTGCCGCCACAGACAGGGCGGTTACTGAAGCTTTCTTT
TRBV12-3/TRBV12-4	.	TRBJ2-7	.	CASSSRGHEQYF	TGTGCCAGCAGTTCTAGGGGCCACGAGCAGTACTTC
TRBV9	TRBD1	TRBJ2-7	.	CASSIGQGRGEQYF	TGTGCCAGCAGCATCGGACAGGGCCGGGGCGAGCAGTACTTC
TRBV30	TRBD1	TRBJ2-6	.	CAWRTGNAGANVLTF	TGTGCCTGGAGGACAGGGAATGCTGGGGCCAACGTCCTGACTTTC
TRBV6-5	.	TRBJ1-5	.	CASSREGGQPQHF	TGTGCCAGCAGTCGGGAGGGTGGTCAGCCCCAGCATTTT
TRBV7-3	.	TRBJ2-7	.	CASSPGQHYEQYF	TGTGCCAGCAGCCCAGGACAGCACTACGAGCAGTACTTC
TRBV7-3	.	TRBJ2-5	.	CASSLQQSGKETQYF	TGTGCCAGCAGCTTACAGCAAAGCGGAAAAGAGACCCAGTACTTC
TRBV18	TRBD2	TRBJ2-1	.	CASSLGLAGSSSYNEQFF	TGTGCCAGCTCCCTAGGACTAGCGGGGTCAAGCTCCTACAATGAGCAGTTCTTC
TRBV7-8	.	TRBJ1-4	.	CASSRGSGVSNEKLFF	TGTGCCAGCAGCCGCGGGTCGGGGGTTTCGAATGAAAAACTGTTTTTT
TRBV7-2	.	TRBJ2-3	.	CASAIGGGDTQYF	TGTGCCAGCGCCATAGGGGGGGGAGATACGCAGTATTTT
TRBV27	TRBD2	TRBJ2-3	.	CASRFSGGAVNTQYF	TGTGCCAGCAGGTTTAGCGGGGGGGCTGTCAATACGCAGTATTTT
TRBV24-1	.	TRBJ2-2	few	CATSGVRDTGELFF	TGTGCCACCAGTGGAGTCAGGGACACCGGGGAGCTGTTTTTT
TRBV3-1/TRBV3-2	.	TRBJ1-1	.	CASSPQQGWATEAFF	TGTGCCAGCAGCCCGCAACAGGGTTGGGCCACTGAAGCTTTCTTT
TRBV29-1	.	TRBJ1-1	.	CSVVSWGVADTEAFF	TGCAGCGTTGTAAGTTGGGGGGTCGCCGACACTGAAGCTTTCTTT
TRBV30	TRBD1	TRBJ2-7	.	CAWSVLGQGNYEQYF	TGTGCCTGGAGTGTATTGGGACAGGGAAACTACGAGCAGTACTTC
TRBV7-3	TRBD2	TRBJ2-3	.	CASSLSSGGTPDTQYF	TGTGCCAGCAGCTTAAGTAGCGGGGGGACTCCAGATACGCAGTATTTT
TRBV2	.	TRBJ1-1	.	CASRAGDNTEAFF	TGTGCCAGCAGGGCAGGGGATAACACTGAAGCTTTCTTT
TRBV10-1	.	TRBJ1-1	.	CASSARVPEAFF	TGCGCCAGCAGTGCGAGGGTCCCTGAAGCTTTCTTT
TRBV28	TRBD1	TRBJ1-3	.	CASSFAGGSGNTIYF	TGTGCCAGCAGTTTCGCAGGGGGCTCTGGAAACACCATATATTTT
TRBV5-1	.	TRBJ1-2	.	CASSLGDGDGYTF	TGCGCCAGCAGCTTGGGAGACGGAGACGGCTACACCTTC
TRBV3-1/TRBV3-2	TRBD1	TRBJ1-6	.	CASSQGAGQGSSPLHF	TGTGCCAGCAGCCAAGGTGCCGGACAGGGCAGTTCACCCCTCCACTTT
TRBV5-1	TRBD1	TRBJ1-2	.	CASSLGTGYYGYTF	TGCGCCAGCAGCTTGGGGACAGGGTACTATGGCTACACCTTC
TRBV28	TRBD1	TRBJ1-5	once	CASNLGGQGGKQPQHF	TGTGCCAGCAATCTAGGGGGACAGGGGGGAAAACAGCCCCAGCATTTT
TRBV19	TRBD1	TRBJ2-3	.	CASRTGASTDTQYF	TGTGCCAGTAGGACAGGGGCTAGCACAGATACGCAGTATTTT
TRBV7-2	.	TRBJ2-7	.	CASSFRGNGEQYF	TGTGCCAGCAGCTTCCGGGGAAACGGCGAGCAGTACTTC
TRBV21-1	.	TRBJ2-7	.	CASSKWGADRGHPGRYNEQYF	TGTGCCAGCAGCAAATGGGGGGCTGACAGGGGCCACCCCGGCAGGTATAACGAGCAGTACTTC
TRBV30	.	TRBJ1-6	once	CACRLDRHSNSPLHF	TGTGCCTGTAGGCTGGACAGACATTCCAATTCACCCCTCCACTTT
TRBV11-2	.	TRBJ1-1	.	CASSPGGSTEAFF	TGTGCCAGCAGCCCCGGGGGTAGCACTGAAGCTTTCTTT
TRBV5-1	.	TRBJ1-4	.	CATLRGRGGKLFF	TGCGCCACTCTCAGAGGACGGGGGGGAAAACTGTTTTTT
TRBV7-9	.	TRBJ1-2	.	CASSSQGDYGYTF	TGTGCCAGCAGTTCACAGGGTGACTATGGCTACACCTTC
TRBV4-1	.	TRBJ2-1	.	CASSQRDALYNEQFF	TGCGCCAGCAGCCAGCGGGACGCTCTCTACAATGAGCAGTTCTTC
TRBV5-1	.	TRBJ2-1	.	CASSWPNNEQFF	TGCGCCAGCAGCTGGCCAAACAATGAGCAGTTCTTC
TRBV24-1	TRBD2	TRBJ2-3	.	CATSVGGRTDTQYF	TGTGCCACCAGTGTCGGGGGGAGGACAGATACGCAGTATTTT
TRBV28	.	TRBJ1-1	.	CASSAGYTEAFF	TGTGCCAGCAGTGCCGGGTACACTGAAGCTTTCTTT
TRBV11-2	TRBD2	TRBJ2-1	once	CASSDRRETYNEQFF	TGTGCCAGCAGCGACCGGCGGGAGACTTACAATGAGCAGTTCTTC
TRBV4-3	.	TRBJ2-6	.	CASSQEGLSGANVLTF	TGCGCCAGCAGCCAAGAGGGGCTCTCTGGGGCCAACGTCCTGACTTTC